The entry that follows covers one TCR beta chain sequence. Its antigen remains undetermined. No base-level quality is on record; no much larger clone is a single base apart. V is pared back by 5 bases and J by 8 bases, with 15 bases lying between the germline termini. The CDR3 spans 14 residues, from the cysteine through the phenylalanine. The retained sequence is limited to the CDR3, 42 bases, with the frame set at the first base. CDR1 and CDR2 were assigned from the germline V gene (reference sequence) as MNHEY and SMNVEV. TCRbeta CDR3 regions were amplified from genomic DNA by means of the immunoSEQ Assay, a bias-controlled multiplex PCR. In the source study's methods: The number of nucleated cells in each sample was estimated from the amplification of reference gene primers within the assay. To quantify the absolute abundance of each unique TCRbeta CDR3 rearrangement, sequence reads were collapsed and filtered. Productive Simpson clonality was computed per sample as the square root of Simpson's diversity index over productive rearrangements. TCRdb's version of the immuneACCESS table is confined to in-frame rearrangements and falls short of the full clone set. An unresolved V gene accounts for under half of the shortfall where checked; the remainder is of unknown origin. V, J and clone size derive from that table, while D and trimming were established from the DNA sequence. This sample is represented by 60,000 to 75,000 clones; 80% to 90% of them were singletons. Around 6.1% of the sample goes to the ten largest clones.

These data belong to a study of blood T cell repertoires in COVID-19 (TCRdb year 2020). As for the study more broadly: Samples covering the acute and convalescent phases of COVID-19 were provided by collaborators in the United States, Italy and Spain. The prospective study material was composed of cDNA or gDNA derived from T cells, B-cell-depleted T cells, or PBMCs. Subjects who had been exposed to COVID-19, were actively infected with it, or had recovered from it provided the deeply sampled blood TCRbeta repertoires that made up the dataset. The repertoires were released in a freely available public database meant as a resource for research on the immune response to SARS-CoV-2. The samples were drawn from the first 160 participants of the ongoing ImmuneRACE study and from 1,200 or so subjects provided by 6 global collaborators. A de-identified subject ID, COVID-19 status, age in years and sex were almost always included in the sample metadata. Where available, HLA class I and class II types were taken from metadata supplied by the sample provider and were not determined by assay-based typing. Beyond this particular receptor, the publication reports: Clinical and demographic metadata were provided uncurated, with the amount varying by source and participant.

Each collaborating institution followed its own protocols to collect whole blood in K2EDTA tubes. For TCRbeta analysis, collaborators shipped samples as frozen whole blood, isolated PBMCs, or DNA extracted from either of those sample types. This clonotype was sampled from a man in his 60s with acute or convalescent COVID-19. In this chain, TRBV27 is recombined with TRBJ1-4, and possibly TRBD1, on 5 matching bases. Sequencing was performed on peripheral blood. The CDR3 region reads CASSPTGNREKLFF. The base sequence is TGTGCCAGCAGTCCCACAGGCAATCGCGAAAAACTGTTTTTT.